Reported below is one T cell receptor (beta chain). Its binding antigen is unknown. No base-level quality is on record; no much larger clone is a single base apart. This entry comes from a study of cytomegalovirus exposure and HLA in healthy donors (TCRdb year 2017). Looking at the study overall: A later analysis indicated that the 90 to 150 validation repertoires were generated on the platform also employed for the roughly 730 repertoires of the first cohort. The study was designed to test whether signatures of past pathogen exposure could be identified by cataloging public T cell receptors. A separate validation cohort of roughly 120 different subjects was used in addition to the 666-subject first cohort. To predict cytomegalovirus infection status, the study combined high-throughput TCR immunosequencing, statistical association of individual TCRs with disease status, and machine learning. The paper as a whole reports these results and caveats: The study gave a list of 150 to 200 TCR beta chains associated with cytomegalovirus. According to the authors, the approach could potentially be generalized to other disease states and immunological phenotypes. A later analysis lacked HLA typing for the validation cohort, so it scored co-occurrence in that cohort across all 110 or so repertoires. Three of the identified cytomegalovirus-associated TCR beta chains were confirmed in vitro to be specific for cytomegalovirus antigens. A later analysis found that TCRs clustered in the first cohort also tended to co-occur in the 120 or so validation repertoires, with approximately 93% of cluster scores above 0. In both the original and validation cohorts, the classifier was reported to diagnose cytomegalovirus status with high specificity and sensitivity. Most TCR sequences were seen in very few donors, while some public TCRs were found in many individuals.

The library was generated by the immunoSEQ multiplex PCR assay. In the source study's methods: A statistical classification framework was developed to diagnose cytomegalovirus status using the catalog of TCR beta chain sequences. TCRdb mirrors the immuneACCESS table, restricted to in-frame sequences. Some clones are absent from its copies; in checked studies, under half trace to an unresolved V gene, and the reason for the others is unknown. D and trimming come from the DNA, and the V and J calls and clone size come from that table. Here the sample has hundreds of thousands of clones; 86% occur a single time. The top ten clones comprise roughly 0.8% of the sample. CDR1 and CDR2 were assigned from the germline V gene as SQVTM and ANQGSEA. The V end gives up 0 bases and the J end 6 bases, leaving 10 bases in the junction not matched to a gene. The CDR3, from cysteine to phenylalanine, totals 16 residues. Only the CDR3 portion is preserved as DNA: 48 bases, with reading frame beginning at the first base.

Separate from the roughly 650-subject first cohort, the validation cohort of some 130 subjects was the group to which the donors belonged. The sequence derives from a woman in her late teens or twenties in good health and CMV-seronegative. The sequenced sample was PBMCs. In this chain, TRBV29-1 is recombined with TRBJ2-1, with 8 junctional bases fitting TRBD2. The CDR3 reads CSVEDRLAGLRNEQFF. The DNA is as follows: TGCAGCGTTGAAGATCGGCTAGCGGGCCTCCGCAATGAGCAGTTCTTC.